The entry that follows covers one T cell receptor (beta chain) sequence. This clonotype was observed many times. Its recognized antigen is unknown. No qualities accompany the bases; no much larger clone lies one base away. Via the germline V gene, CDR1 is SQVTM and CDR2 ANQGSEA. V lost 6 bases and J lost 7 bases; the stretch between them is 9 bases long. The CDR3 runs 10 amino acids, cysteine and phenylalanine included. The read is trimmed to its CDR3 DNA, 30 bases read in frame from base 1. The TCR beta CDR3 regions were amplified from the RNA transcripts. For the first round of RT-PCR on the TCR CDR3, the HTBI primer set was used together with the Qiagen OneStep RT-PCR kit. The libraries were constructed in a second round of multiplex PCR and then size-selected and purified. The libraries were sequenced on an Illumina HiSeq2000 using paired-end 100 bp reads. The paper's processing steps were these. SOAPnuke was used to process the raw data, with reads discarded if the reads contained adapters or uncalled bases, had a mean Phred below 15, or lacked an exact constant-primer or identifier match. COPE v1.2.5 was used to merge the high-quality paired reads, and each unique nucleotide sequence was defined as a clonotype. Clonotypes were aligned to IMGT TRBV, TRBD and TRBJ reference segments using MiTCR v1.1. The analysis was restricted to V-J combinations with a frequency above 0.0001, which together covered about 99% of the repertoires. A TCS score was defined as the ratio of F50 (clonal expansion) to E x V (chaos), with BLOSUM62-based TCRdist applied between CDR3 peptides within each V-J. Welch's t-statistics and random forest reduced roughly 500 V-J features to 13, which were used in a naive Bayes classifier (R e1071). Using fastp at Q25 and MiXCR, TCRdb reprocessed the public reads and kept productive beta chains. Here each entry gathers all rows of one CDR3 protein and keeps the most common genes and DNA. TCRdb's processing, not the study's, gives the V and J calls here. The sample table lists 350,000 to 400,000 distinct CDR3 sequences, more than 11% of them with a count of one. The ten largest clones capture approximately 11% of the sample.

These data belong to a study of T cells in Graves' hyperthyroidism and ophthalmopathy (dated by TCRdb to about 2019). In the study overall: Peripheral blood was sampled at the time of initial diagnosis, prior to any treatment. Prospective prediction of ophthalmopathy was tested in an independent validation cohort of under 20 hyperthyroidism patients and 15 to 17 patients who later progressed to ophthalmopathy. To identify TCR V-J signatures that set the groups apart, the researchers used a discovery cohort of 100 patients, made up of 43 with Graves' ophthalmopathy and about 60 with stable Graves' hyperthyroidism. The study also compared thyroid tissue and blood T-cell repertoires from about six Graves' hyperthyroidism patients. The roughly 100 discovery patients were randomly divided into training and test sets at a 7:3 ratio. The paper describes TCR Vbeta CDR3 sequencing of 135 peripheral blood samples, made up of 43 ophthalmopathy patients, 70 to 80 hyperthyroidism patients and about 17 progressor patients. Following sampling, methimazole starting at 30 mg daily was given to hyperthyroidism patients, and high-dose intravenous methylprednisolone was given to ophthalmopathy patients. Results the study describes overall, beyond this receptor: Sample size was not statistically predetermined, and investigators were not blinded to group allocation. During validation, the model predicted progression to ophthalmopathy a median of approximately 7 months ahead of onset, with just under 71% sensitivity and under 85% specificity. Most expanded thyroid clonotypes (frequency above 0.001) were also found in blood, which suggests that blood repertoires may mirror thyroid immune responses. In cross-validation, a model built on a 13 V-J signature told ophthalmopathy apart from stable hyperthyroidism with 87.88% sensitivity and around 83% specificity, and in testing the same model reached 80%/75%.

Stable Graves' hyperthyroidism was defined as no progression to ophthalmopathy during 18 months of follow-up. Hyperthyroidism patients were aged 18 to 65 years and newly diagnosed, with disease duration of less than 2 months. Any patient with an uncontrolled infection, another autoimmune disease, pregnancy or lactation was excluded. Diagnoses were established on the basis of clinical symptoms, serum thyroxine and TRAb, thyroid ultrasound, and orbital computed tomography. Ficoll-Paque density gradient centrifugation was used to isolate PBMCs from 8 to 10 ml of fresh peripheral blood. Total RNA was extracted with Trizol reagent, and quality was checked on an Agilent 2100 Bioanalyzer.

Sequenced: blood. The clonotype originates from a woman aged 55-70 years with Graves' hyperthyroidism. This receptor chain uses TRBV29-1 and TRBJ1-2; a tentative D call is TRBD1 (5 bases match). The CDR3 protein is CSVDSGGYTF. The nucleotides read TGCAGCGTCGACAGCGGTGGCTACACCTTC.